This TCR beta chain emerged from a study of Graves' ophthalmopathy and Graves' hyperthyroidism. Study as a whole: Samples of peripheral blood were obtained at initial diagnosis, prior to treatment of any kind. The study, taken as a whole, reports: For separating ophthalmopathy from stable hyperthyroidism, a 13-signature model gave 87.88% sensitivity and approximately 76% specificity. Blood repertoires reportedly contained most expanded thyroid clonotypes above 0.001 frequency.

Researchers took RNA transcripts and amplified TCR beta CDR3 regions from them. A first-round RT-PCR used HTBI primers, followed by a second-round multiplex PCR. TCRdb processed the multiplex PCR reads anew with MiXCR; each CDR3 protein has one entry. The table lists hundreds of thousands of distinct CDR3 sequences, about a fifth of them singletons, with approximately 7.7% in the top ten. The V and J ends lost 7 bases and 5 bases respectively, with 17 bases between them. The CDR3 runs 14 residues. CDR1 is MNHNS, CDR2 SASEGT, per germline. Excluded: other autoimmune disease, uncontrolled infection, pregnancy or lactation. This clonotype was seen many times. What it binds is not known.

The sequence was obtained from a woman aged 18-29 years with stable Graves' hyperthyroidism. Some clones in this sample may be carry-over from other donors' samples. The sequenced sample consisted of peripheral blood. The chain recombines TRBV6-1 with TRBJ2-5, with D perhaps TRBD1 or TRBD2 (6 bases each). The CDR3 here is CASTARGGGETQYF. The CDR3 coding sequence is TGTGCCAGCACCGCCAGGGGTGGGGGGGAGACCCAGTACTTC.